This T cell receptor beta chain is from a study of blood T cells in healthy people across ages (dated by TCRdb to 2014 to 2015). Broadly, across the study: In model experiments, roughly one uniquely barcoded TCR beta cDNA molecule per two T cells was captured by template switching. Donors of different ages were randomly distributed across sequencing lanes to avoid experimental bias. The study measured age-related changes in TCR beta repertoire diversity using deep sequencing normalized with unique cDNA molecular identifiers. For two donors (one aged 18 to 30 and one aged 80 or older), the study analyzed two additional independent replicas of 1 million unique cDNA reads from the same blood draw. The donors were divided into four age groups: young (average around 17 years), middle-aged (approximately 39), aged (62) and long-lived (roughly 88).

CDR1 is given as MNHNS and CDR2 as SASEGT, both from the germline V gene. Taken from cysteine to phenylalanine, the CDR3 has 12 residues. CDR3 DNA only is kept here, 36 bases in frame from base 1. From V the trimming removes 6 bases and from J it removes 8 bases, while the gene matches leave 6 bases of the junction unaccounted for. Libraries were made using 5' RACE. Sequencer: Illumina HiSeq 2500. The second PCR ran for about 7 to 11 cycles and used a J-beta primer mix along with a sample-barcoded 5' primer. A unique molecular identifier was introduced onto each TCR beta cDNA molecule by a template-switch 5' adaptor carrying 12 random nucleotides. At least 2.5 million CDR3-containing paired-end reads were obtained from each sample. The Mint cDNA synthesis kit, primed by a TRBC-specific oligonucleotide, was used to synthesize first-strand cDNA from all RNA. After uracil-DNA glycosylase treatment, a first 18-cycle PCR used universal primers M1SS and BC2_uni_R on all cDNA. The study's own analysis went as follows. For normalization, 1 million high-quality reads, each with a distinct molecular identifier, were randomly selected from each sample. Reads with shared molecular identifiers were discarded instead of being binned into consensus sequences. CDR3 identification, clonotype clustering and error correction used MiTCR with a Q25 quality threshold and the strictest error-elimination algorithm. A nonparametric unseen species model with Euler transformation was used to estimate lower-bound total TCR beta diversity. Through fastp at Q25 and MiXCR, TCRdb rebuilt clones from the public reads, retaining in-frame beta chains. Each record represents a unique CDR3 protein, reported with the most common genes and DNA among its rows. The V and J calls follow TCRdb's processing rather than the paper's. Present in this sample are hundreds of thousands of distinct CDR3 sequences, under 65% of which were seen just once. The ten largest account for over 35% of the sample.

This clonotype was detected a few times. Its antigen is currently not known. No much larger clone is present one base from it, and per-base qualities are unavailable. Summary of the overall study and its limitations: A strong correlation was found between observed TCR beta diversity and the percentage of naive T cells measured by flow cytometry. Because the CMV infection status of the donors was unknown, age-related changes in expanded clonotypes may potentially have been confounded. Observed TCR beta diversity per million T cells fell roughly linearly with age, and a significant reduction was already apparent by age around 36. The long-lived group showed more naive CD4+ T cells, fewer expanded clones and increased TCR diversity than the aged group, suggesting age selection. Bulk unsorted PBMC profiling prevented conclusive comparison of naive and antigen-experienced compartments. Total diversity estimates from one million sequenced T cells were considered lower bounds and underestimates.

Donors were 35 to 40 systemically healthy Caucasian individuals from Russia aged roughly 6 to 90 years. About 9.8 milliliters of peripheral blood were drawn from each donor into EDTA-treated Vacutainer tubes. Ficoll-Paque density-gradient centrifugation was used to isolate PBMCs, with at least 6.5 million per sample. Total RNA, at least 6 micrograms per sample, was extracted from PBMCs with Trizol reagent. For every donor, an aliquot of PBMCs went through flow cytometry to measure the percentages of naive CD45RAhigh/CD27high T cells. The sample was blood. The V gene is TRBV6-1 and the J gene is TRBJ1-2; the central 7 bases match TRBD1. The sequence came from a man aged 60 to 69 in good health. At the DNA level, the sequence is TGTGCCAGCAGGACGACAGGGCAGGGCTACACCTTC. Translation gives CASRTTGQGYTF.